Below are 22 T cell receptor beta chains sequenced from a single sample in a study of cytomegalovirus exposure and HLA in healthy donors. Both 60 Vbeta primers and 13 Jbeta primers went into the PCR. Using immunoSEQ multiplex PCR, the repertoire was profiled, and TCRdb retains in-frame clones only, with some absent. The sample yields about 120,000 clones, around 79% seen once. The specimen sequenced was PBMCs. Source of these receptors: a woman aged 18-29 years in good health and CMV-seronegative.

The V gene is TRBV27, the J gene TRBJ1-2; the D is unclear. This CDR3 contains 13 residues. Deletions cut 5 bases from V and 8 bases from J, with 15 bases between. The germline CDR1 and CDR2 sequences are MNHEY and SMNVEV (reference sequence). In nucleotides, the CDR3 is TGTGCCAGCAGTGGGAGTAGGGTTAGGGGCTACACCTTC. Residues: CASSGSRVRGYTF.

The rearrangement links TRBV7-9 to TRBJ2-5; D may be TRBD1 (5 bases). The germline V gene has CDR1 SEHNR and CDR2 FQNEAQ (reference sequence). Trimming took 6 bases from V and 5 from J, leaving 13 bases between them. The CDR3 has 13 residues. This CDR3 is CASRVSRAETQYF. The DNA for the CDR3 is TGTGCCAGCAGGGTTAGCAGGGCGGAGACCCAGTACTTC.

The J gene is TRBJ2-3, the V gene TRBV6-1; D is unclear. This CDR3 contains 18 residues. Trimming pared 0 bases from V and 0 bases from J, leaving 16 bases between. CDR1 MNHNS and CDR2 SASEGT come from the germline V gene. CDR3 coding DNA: TGTGCCAGCAGTGAAGCGCGGCCGACTTTTAGGAGCACAGATACGCAGTATTTT. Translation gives CASSEARPTFRSTDTQYF.

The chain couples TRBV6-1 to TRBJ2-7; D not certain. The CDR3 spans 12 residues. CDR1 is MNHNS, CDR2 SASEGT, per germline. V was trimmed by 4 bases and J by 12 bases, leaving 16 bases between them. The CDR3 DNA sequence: TGTGCCAGCAGTGGCCCCTTGCGCGGCGGGTACTTC. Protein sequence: CASSGPLRGGYF.

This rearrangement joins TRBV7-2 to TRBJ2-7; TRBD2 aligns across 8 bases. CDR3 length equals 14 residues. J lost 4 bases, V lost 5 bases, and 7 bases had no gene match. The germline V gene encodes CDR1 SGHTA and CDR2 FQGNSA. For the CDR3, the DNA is TGTGCCAGCAGCCCGGGGAGCGGGGGATACGAGCAGTACTTC. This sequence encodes CASSPGSGGYEQYF.

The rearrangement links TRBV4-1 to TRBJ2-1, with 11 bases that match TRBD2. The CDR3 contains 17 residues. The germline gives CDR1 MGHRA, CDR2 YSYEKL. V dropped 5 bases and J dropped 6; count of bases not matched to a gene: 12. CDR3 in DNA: TGCGCCAGCAGCTTAAGTCTGGGTAGCGGGGGGGCCAATGAGCAGTTCTTC. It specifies CASSLSLGSGGANEQFF.

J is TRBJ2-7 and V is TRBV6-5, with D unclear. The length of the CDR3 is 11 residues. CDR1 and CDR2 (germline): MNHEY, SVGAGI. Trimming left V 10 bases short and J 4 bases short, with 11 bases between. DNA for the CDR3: TGTGCCACCTTCAGCGTATACGAGCAGTACTTC. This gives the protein CATFSVYEQYF.

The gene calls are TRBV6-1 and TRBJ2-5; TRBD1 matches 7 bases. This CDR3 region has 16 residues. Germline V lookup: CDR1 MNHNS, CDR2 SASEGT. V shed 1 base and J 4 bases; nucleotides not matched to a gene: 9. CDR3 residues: CASSEVRTGRGETQYF. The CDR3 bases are TGTGCCAGCAGTGAAGTTAGGACAGGAAGGGGAGAGACCCAGTACTTC.

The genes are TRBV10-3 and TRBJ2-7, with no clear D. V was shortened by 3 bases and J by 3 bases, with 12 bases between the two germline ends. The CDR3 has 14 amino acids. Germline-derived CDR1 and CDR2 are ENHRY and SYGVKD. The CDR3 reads CAISDRRGLYEQYF. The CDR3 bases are TGTGCCATCAGTGACCGGCGTGGGCTCTACGAGCAGTACTTC.

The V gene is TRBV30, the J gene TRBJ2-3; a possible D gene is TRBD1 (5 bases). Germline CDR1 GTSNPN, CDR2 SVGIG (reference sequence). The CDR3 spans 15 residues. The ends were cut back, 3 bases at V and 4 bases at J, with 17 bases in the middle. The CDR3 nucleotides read TGTGCCTGGAGAATCAGGGATGGCGTCCCAGATACGCAGTATTTT. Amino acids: CAWRIRDGVPDTQYF.

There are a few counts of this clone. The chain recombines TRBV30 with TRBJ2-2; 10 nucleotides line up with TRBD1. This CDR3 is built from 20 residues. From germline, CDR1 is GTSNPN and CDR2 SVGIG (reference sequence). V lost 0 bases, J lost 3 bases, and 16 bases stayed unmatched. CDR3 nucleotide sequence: TGTGCCTGGAGTGTAAGGAACTGGGGACAGGGGTGGTTGGACACCGGGGAGCTGTTTTTT. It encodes CAWSVRNWGQGWLDTGELFF.

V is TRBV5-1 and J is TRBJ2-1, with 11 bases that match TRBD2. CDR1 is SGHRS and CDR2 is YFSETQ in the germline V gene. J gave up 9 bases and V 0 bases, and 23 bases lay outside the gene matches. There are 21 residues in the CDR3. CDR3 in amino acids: CASSLVPRQGPLAGGQGEQFF. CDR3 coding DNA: TGCGCCAGCAGCTTGGTTCCCCGCCAGGGGCCCTTAGCGGGAGGGCAGGGTGAGCAGTTCTTC.

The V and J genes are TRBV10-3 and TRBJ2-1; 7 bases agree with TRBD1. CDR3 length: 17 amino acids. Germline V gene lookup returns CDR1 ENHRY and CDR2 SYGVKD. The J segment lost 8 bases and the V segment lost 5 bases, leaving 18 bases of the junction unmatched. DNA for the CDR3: TGTGCCATCAGTCCTTCCCCCGACAGGGATTTGTACGATGAGCAGTTCTTC. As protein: CAISPSPDRDLYDEQFF.

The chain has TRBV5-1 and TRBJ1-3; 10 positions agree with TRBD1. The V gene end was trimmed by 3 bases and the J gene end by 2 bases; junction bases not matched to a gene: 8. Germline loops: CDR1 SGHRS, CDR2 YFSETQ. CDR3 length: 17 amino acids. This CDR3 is CASSSLTGGVAGNTIYF. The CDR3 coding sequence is TGCGCCAGCAGCTCCCTGACAGGGGGCGTCGCTGGAAACACCATATATTTT.

The CDR3 protein is CASGWDSTYEQYF. The CDR3 coding sequence is TGTGCTAGTGGGTGGGACAGCACCTACGAGCAGTACTTC. The chain has TRBV12-5 and TRBJ2-7, with 7 bases fitting TRBD1. CDR3 size: 13 residues. Per germline, CDR1 LGHNT and CDR2 FRNRAP. J gave up 2 bases and V 6 bases, and 4 bases lay outside the gene matches.

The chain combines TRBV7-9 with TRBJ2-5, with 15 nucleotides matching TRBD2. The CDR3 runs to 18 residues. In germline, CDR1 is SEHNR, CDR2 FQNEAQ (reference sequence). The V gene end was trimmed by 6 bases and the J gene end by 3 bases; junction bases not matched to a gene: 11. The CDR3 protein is CASSQYGTSGRLEETQYF. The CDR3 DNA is TGTGCCAGCAGTCAATACGGGACTAGCGGGAGGTTAGAAGAGACCCAGTACTTC.

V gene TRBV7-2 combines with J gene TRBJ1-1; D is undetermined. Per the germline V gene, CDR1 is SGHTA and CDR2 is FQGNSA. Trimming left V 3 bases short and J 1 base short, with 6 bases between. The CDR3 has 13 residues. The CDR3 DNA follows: TGTGCCAGCAGCTTTCAGGCGAACACTGAAGCTTTCTTT. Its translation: CASSFQANTEAFF.

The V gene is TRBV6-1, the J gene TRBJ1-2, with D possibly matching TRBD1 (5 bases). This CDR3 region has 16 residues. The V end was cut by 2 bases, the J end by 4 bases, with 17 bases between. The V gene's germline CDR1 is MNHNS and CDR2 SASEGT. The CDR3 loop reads CASSEWSAGGAYGYTF. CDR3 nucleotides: TGTGCCAGCAGTGAATGGTCAGCCGGAGGGGCCTATGGCTACACCTTC.

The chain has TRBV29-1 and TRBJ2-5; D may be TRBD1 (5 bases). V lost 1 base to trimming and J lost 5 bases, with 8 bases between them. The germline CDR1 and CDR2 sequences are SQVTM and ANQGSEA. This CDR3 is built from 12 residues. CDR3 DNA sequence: TGCAGCGTTGAAGGGAACAGGGAGACCCAGTACTTC. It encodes CSVEGNRETQYF.

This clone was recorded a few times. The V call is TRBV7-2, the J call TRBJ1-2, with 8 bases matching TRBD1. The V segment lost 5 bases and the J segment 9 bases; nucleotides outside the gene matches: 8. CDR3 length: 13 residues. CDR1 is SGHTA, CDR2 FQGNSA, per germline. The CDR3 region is CASSIGTGNRYTF. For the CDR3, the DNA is TGTGCCAGCAGCATCGGGACAGGCAATCGCTACACCTTC.

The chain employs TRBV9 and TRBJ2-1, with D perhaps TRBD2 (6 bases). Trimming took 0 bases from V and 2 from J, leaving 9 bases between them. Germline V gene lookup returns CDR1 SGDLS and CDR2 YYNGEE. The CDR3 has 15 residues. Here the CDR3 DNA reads TGTGCCAGCAGCGTAGAGCCGGGGGCCTACAATGAGCAGTTCTTC. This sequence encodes CASSVEPGAYNEQFF.

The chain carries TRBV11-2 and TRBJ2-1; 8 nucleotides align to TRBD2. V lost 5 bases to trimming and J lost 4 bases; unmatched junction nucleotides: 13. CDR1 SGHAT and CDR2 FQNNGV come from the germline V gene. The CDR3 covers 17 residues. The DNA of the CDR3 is TGTGCCAGCAGCGCCCGCGGGGGTAGCGGGAATTACAATGAGCAGTTCTTC. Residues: CASSARGGSGNYNEQFF.